This T cell receptor (beta chain) was profiled in a study of control samples from healthy donors and cancer patients. Using immunoSEQ multiplex PCR, the repertoire was profiled, and TCRdb retains in-frame clones only, with some absent. The data hold under 150,000 clones, with 70% to 90% observed a single time. This CDR3 has 14 residues. V lost 4 bases and J lost 4, with 14 bases in between. Germline V gives CDR1 MNHEY, CDR2 SMNVEV (reference sequence). The sequence was collected from a woman between 25 and 40 years old in good health. This chain links TRBV27 with TRBJ2-7; D call uncertain. Sequenced input: blood. Here the CDR3 reads CASSSRDRVYEQYF. As DNA, the CDR3 is TGTGCCAGCAGTTCAAGGGATCGAGTTTACGAGCAGTACTTC.